This TCR beta chain was documented in a study of T cells in Graves' hyperthyroidism and ophthalmopathy. This clonotype was counted ten times or more. Antigen unknown. Overall study findings and caveats: Through a model of 13 V-J features, ophthalmopathy was separated from stable hyperthyroidism.

The CDR3 is 15 amino acids. The junction had 2 bases not matched to a gene; V was cut back by 3 bases and J by 5 bases. RNA transcripts gave rise to amplified TCR beta CDR3 regions. When the TCR CDR3 underwent first-round RT-PCR, the HTBI primer set was used. MiXCR was run by TCRdb on the multiplex PCR reads, yielding one entry per CDR3 protein. The data contain about 400,000 distinct CDR3 sequences, about an eighth of them singletons. This clonotype was obtained from a man aged 50-59 years with Graves' ophthalmopathy. V usage is TRBV12-3 or TRBV12-4 and J usage is TRBJ2-1; 12 nucleotides match TRBD2. The sample comprised blood. The CDR3 here is CASSFGLAGNNEQFF. In DNA form, the CDR3 reads TGTGCCAGCAGTTTCGGACTAGCGGGGAACAATGAGCAGTTCTTC.